This T cell receptor (beta chain) stems from a study of beta chain features in type 1 diabetes (dated by TCRdb to about 2018). As for the study more broadly: No differences in mean age, gender distribution, total cell number or subset yield were found between patients and healthy donors. A total of roughly 100,000,000 sorted cells were examined across all samples, and the number of cells per subset was strongly correlated with RNA yield. In the study, recently diagnosed type 1 diabetes patients and matched healthy donors were compared on the TCRB repertoires of their sorted circulating CD4+ T cell subsets. Regulatory and stem cell-like memory subsets were obtained from only 8 patients and roughly 8 healthy donors, while naive and central memory subsets were obtained from all 28 donors.

With regard to this clone: Its antigen has not been determined. No base quality values were provided; no much bigger clone lies one nucleotide off.

The V end gives up 2 bases and the J end 2 bases, leaving 5 bases in the junction not matched to a gene. CDR1 is given as GTSNPN and CDR2 as SVGIG, both from the germline V gene (reference sequence). From cysteine to phenylalanine, the CDR3 is 15 amino acids long. The read is trimmed to its CDR3 DNA, 45 bases read in frame from base 1. All of the isolated RNA was reverse transcribed with the High Capacity cDNA Reverse Transcription Kit, so expressed TCRB transcripts were sequenced. Deep immunoSEQ sequencing was applied to naive, central memory and regulatory T cell samples, giving an average of about 3.57 million total reads per sample. Sorted cells were lysed in RLT buffer, and RNA was extracted using DNase-treated RNeasy Micro or Mini kits according to cell number. Each cell subset was processed separately to prevent cross-contamination, with patient and healthy donor samples processed together. The immunoSEQ multiplex PCR was used to amplify TCRB sequences from cDNA, yielding 87-bp fragments that span the CDR3 region. Amplicons were sequenced on the Illumina HiSeq platform. From the authors' description of their analysis: Synthetic template baselines were used to correct PCR bias computationally, reads within Hamming distance 2 were collapsed together, and singletons that could not be merged were discarded. Reads were aligned against IMGT so that V, D and J genes, CDR3 length and insertions or deletions at six rearrangement sites could be assigned. Within each subset, clonotype counts were normalized to sorted cell number, and only after that were true diversity and Gini coefficients computed with the tcR R package. The overlap coefficient, calculated on TCRB nucleotide sequences, was used to measure repertoire sharing. As a proxy for the pre-selection repertoire, out-of-frame TCRB sequences from naive cells were analyzed. TCRdb's version of the immuneACCESS table is confined to in-frame rearrangements and falls short of the full clone set. An unresolved V gene accounts for under half of the shortfall where checked; the remainder is of unknown origin. The DNA was the basis for D and trimming; V, J and clone size are from that table. Counted in this sample were 450,000 to 600,000 clones; 30% of them appeared once. The top ten hold 0.05% to 0.065% of the sample.

A single peripheral blood draw of approximately 110 mL on average was collected from each donor into heparinised tubes. Naive, central memory, regulatory and stem cell-like memory CD4+ T cells were sorted on a BD FACSAria II using a panel including CD45RO, CCR7, CD25, CD127, CD95 and CD27. All sorted populations exceeded 95% purity. PBMCs were isolated right away by Lymphoprep density gradient centrifugation and were stained directly, without culture. To minimize batch effects, samples were stained and sorted in pairs, one healthy donor with one patient per experiment. Overall study outcomes, separate from this receptor: Patients with type 1 diabetes made fewer insertions and deleted more nucleotides at VDJ recombination sites, implying thymic rearrangement abnormalities. Type 1 diabetes patients showed a moderate but significant shortening of TCRB CDR3 length in all four CD4+ subsets. Only small numbers of individuals were included in the HLA sub-analyses, which left unresolved whether HLA type had any influence on TCRB rearrangement. PCR may preferentially amplify shorter templates, but because patient and control samples were amplified and corrected together, any resulting skew would affect both groups equally. Naive, central memory and regulatory TCRB repertoires appeared to be more alike among patients than among healthy donors. Because cDNA was sequenced instead of genomic DNA, activated cells with high expression could be over-represented, although the groups did not differ in activation or CD3 levels.

What was sequenced was naive CD4+ T cells from blood. The sample's cell subset or site label, in plain terms: true naive CD4+ T cells. The sequence was collected from a man between 18 and 29 years old in good health. Recombination joined TRBV30 with TRBJ1-2, with 10 middle bases fitting TRBD1. The CDR3 corresponds to CAWSSGTGVNYGYTF. Here is the DNA: TGTGCCTGGAGTTCCGGGACAGGGGTGAACTATGGCTACACCTTC. Reference TRBV30 and TRBJ1-2 genes cover what lies past the CDR3, so the full variable domain is SQTIHQWPATLVQPVGSPLSLECTVEGTSNPNLYWYRQAAGRGLQLLFYSVGIGQISSEVPQNLSASRPQDRQFILSSKKLLLSDSGFYLCAWSSGTGVNYGYTFGSGTRLTVV.